Listed below are T cell receptor beta chains from one sample, sequenced in a study of identical twins. TCRdb re-called the 5' RACE reads through MiXCR, storing one row per CDR3 protein. This repertoire shows 750,000 to 950,000 distinct CDR3 sequences, 9% to 15% found once; its top ten account for 1.5% to 2%. The same sample was also studied in work on yellow fever vaccine responses in identical twins.

Sequenced sample: PBMCs. The receptor source for this set is a woman aged 18-29 years in good health. Both conserved end residues are part of each CDR3. The order of the fields is V gene, D gene, J gene, clone size, CDR3 protein, CDR3 DNA. The D gene is left open where the match is weak. Clone size is not always given. Where it is, it says once, few, many or a class for expanded clones.

TRBV12-3/TRBV12-4,TRBD2,TRBJ2-5,.,CASTPGLAGGSGKTQYF,TGTGCCAGCACCCCAGGACTAGCGGGGGGCAGTGGAAAGACCCAGTACTTC
TRBV6-5,.,TRBJ2-7,.,CASSYGGAGLYEQYF,TGTGCCAGCAGTTACGGGGGCGCAGGGCTGTACGAGCAGTACTTC
TRBV5-1,.,TRBJ2-1,.,CASSFPVQGVSNNEQFF,TGCGCCAGCAGCTTCCCGGTACAGGGTGTCTCAAACAATGAGCAGTTCTTC
TRBV12-3/TRBV12-4,TRBD1,TRBJ2-3,.,CASSLSDRRITDTQYF,TGTGCCAGCAGCTTATCGGACAGGAGGATCACAGATACGCAGTATTTT
TRBV5-1,TRBD2,TRBJ2-3,many,CASSRLADTDTQYF,TGCGCCAGCAGCCGACTAGCGGACACAGATACGCAGTATTTT
TRBV7-3,.,TRBJ2-3,.,CASSLGVGQPSTDTQYF,TGTGCCAGCAGCTTGGGGGTCGGACAGCCGAGCACAGATACGCAGTATTTT
TRBV4-1,.,TRBJ2-3,few,CASSRRSLVIGADTQYF,TGCGCCAGCAGCCGAAGATCCCTAGTTATTGGGGCAGATACGCAGTATTTT
TRBV2,TRBD2,TRBJ2-1,.,CASREGLAHRSSYNEQFF,TGTGCCAGCAGGGAGGGACTAGCGCATAGGAGCTCCTACAATGAGCAGTTCTTC
TRBV28,.,TRBJ2-2,.,CASSLWGDSPPLF,TGTGCCAGCAGTTTATGGGGGGACTCCCCGCCCCTTTTT
TRBV5-6,TRBD2,TRBJ2-3,.,CASSPRNRGGYTDTQYF,TGTGCCAGCAGCCCAAGGAACCGGGGGGGTTACACAGATACGCAGTATTTT
TRBV27,.,TRBJ1-1,many,CASRLASLWGTEAFF,TGTGCCAGCAGACTAGCCTCTCTGTGGGGCACTGAAGCTTTCTTT
TRBV4-1,TRBD2,TRBJ2-5,.,CASSQEALAGGEETQYF,TGCGCCAGCAGCCAAGAGGCGCTAGCGGGGGGCGAGGAGACCCAGTACTTC
TRBV12-5,.,TRBJ2-1,.,CASGLVGATDNEQFF,TGTGCTAGTGGTTTGGTAGGGGCGACTGACAATGAGCAGTTCTTC
TRBV7-8,.,TRBJ2-2,few,CASSYYMEGVRPNTGELFF,TGTGCCAGCAGTTACTATATGGAGGGGGTTCGGCCGAACACCGGGGAGCTGTTTTTT
TRBV28,.,TRBJ2-7,few,CASSNPPQSSYEQYF,TGTGCCAGCAGTAACCCACCCCAGTCATCCTACGAGCAGTACTTC
TRBV6-5,.,TRBJ2-3,.,CASSNRAMGITDTQYF,TGTGCCAGCAGTAACCGGGCCATGGGAATCACAGATACGCAGTATTTT
TRBV12-3/TRBV12-4,.,TRBJ1-2,many,CASSMGGTSTGYTF,TGTGCCAGCAGCATGGGGGGGACAAGTACCGGCTACACCTTC
TRBV4-1,TRBD2,TRBJ2-2,few,CASSQFAGGGTGELFF,TGCGCCAGCAGCCAATTCGCGGGGGGAGGGACCGGGGAGCTGTTTTTT
TRBV5-1,TRBD1,TRBJ2-1,many,CASSLELRDSSYNEQFF,TGCGCCAGCAGCTTGGAATTGAGGGACAGCTCCTACAATGAGCAGTTCTTC
TRBV14,.,TRBJ2-7,.,CASSHLDSLPSYEQYF,TGTGCCAGCAGCCACCTGGACAGTTTACCCTCCTACGAGCAGTACTTC
TRBV4-1,TRBD2,TRBJ2-1,few,CASSLLAGDINEQFF,TGCGCCAGCAGCCTACTAGCGGGAGATATCAATGAGCAGTTCTTC
TRBV7-2,.,TRBJ2-2,.,CASSLGRIIYTGELFF,TGTGCCAGCAGCTTAGGACGGATAATCTACACCGGGGAGCTGTTTTTT
TRBV9,TRBD2,TRBJ2-1,few,CASSVVASGINEQFF,TGTGCCAGCAGCGTAGTGGCTAGCGGGATCAATGAGCAGTTCTTC
TRBV20-1,TRBD2,TRBJ2-5,.,CSARGTSGIWETQYF,TGCAGTGCTAGAGGGACTAGCGGGATTTGGGAGACCCAGTACTTC
TRBV27,TRBD2,TRBJ2-3,.,CASSLRPGGPSTDTQYF,TGTGCCAGCAGTTTGCGGCCGGGGGGGCCTAGCACAGATACGCAGTATTTT
TRBV28,.,TRBJ1-2,many,CASSSGPYGYTF,TGTGCCAGCAGTTCCGGACCCTATGGCTACACCTTC
TRBV20-1,.,TRBJ2-1,many,CSARGRVIGEQFF,TGCAGTGCTAGAGGCAGGGTGATCGGTGAGCAGTTCTTC
TRBV6-5,.,TRBJ2-2,few,CASSYSSGRSGELFF,TGTGCCAGCAGTTACTCGTCCGGGCGGAGCGGGGAGCTGTTTTTT
TRBV5-1,.,TRBJ2-3,few,CASSSPERGFSADTQYF,TGCGCCAGCAGCTCCCCGGAAAGGGGGTTCTCGGCAGATACGCAGTATTTT
TRBV12-3/TRBV12-4,.,TRBJ1-1,.,CASSEDPTFTEAFF,TGTGCCAGCAGCGAAGACCCAACGTTCACTGAAGCTTTCTTT
TRBV25-1,.,TRBJ1-2,.,CASSESGRRFYGYTF,TGTGCCAGCAGTGAATCTGGCAGGAGGTTCTATGGCTACACCTTC
TRBV20-1,TRBD2,TRBJ2-3,.,CSVTGLAGGSTDTQYF,TGCAGTGTCACGGGACTAGCGGGAGGTAGTACAGATACGCAGTATTTT
TRBV15,TRBD2,TRBJ2-3,few,CATSRLAVGTDTQYF,TGTGCCACCAGCAGGCTAGCGGTGGGCACAGATACGCAGTATTTT
TRBV12-3/TRBV12-4,.,TRBJ2-1,.,CASSTTGLNEQFF,TGTGCCAGCAGCACGACAGGTTTGAATGAGCAGTTCTTC
TRBV5-1,.,TRBJ2-3,.,CASSLASAREYRDTQYF,TGCGCCAGCAGCTTGGCGTCTGCAAGGGAGTATAGAGATACGCAGTATTTT
TRBV29-1,.,TRBJ1-1,many,CSARGAVDLNTEAFF,TGCAGCGCGCGCGGGGCGGTGGACCTGAACACTGAAGCTTTCTTT
TRBV7-3,TRBD2,TRBJ2-2,once,CASTKAGTSGLNTGELFF,TGTGCCAGCACCAAAGCCGGGACTAGCGGGTTGAACACCGGGGAGCTGTTTTTT
TRBV27,.,TRBJ1-3,many,CASMPPGRNTIYF,TGTGCCAGCATGCCTCCAGGGCGAAACACCATATATTTT
TRBV7-9,.,TRBJ2-3,few,CASSQQAPGDTQYF,TGTGCCAGCAGCCAACAGGCTCCAGGGGATACGCAGTATTTT
TRBV3-1,TRBD2,TRBJ2-3,.,CASSQLLAGEDTQYF,TGTGCCAGCAGCCAATTGCTAGCGGGGGAAGATACGCAGTATTTT
TRBV3-1,TRBD2,TRBJ2-1,few,CASSERLAVTGNEQFF,TGTGCCAGCAGCGAACGACTAGCGGTTACTGGCAATGAGCAGTTCTTC
TRBV6-2/TRBV6-3,.,TRBJ2-1,.,CASQDTGFYNEQFF,TGTGCCAGCCAAGATACAGGATTCTACAATGAGCAGTTCTTC
TRBV12-3/TRBV12-4,.,TRBJ2-1,few,CASSFVRSYNEQFF,TGTGCCAGCAGTTTTGTGCGCTCCTACAATGAGCAGTTCTTC
TRBV7-9,.,TRBJ2-1,.,CASTTPGLPLLF,TGTGCCAGCACCACACCAGGGCTCCCGCTTCTCTTC
TRBV10-3,TRBD1,TRBJ2-6,few,CATSGTGGTGANVLTF,TGTGCCACCTCCGGGACAGGGGGCACTGGGGCCAACGTCCTGACTTTC
TRBV7-9,.,TRBJ2-5,few,CASSLKDAGQETQYF,TGTGCCAGCAGCTTGAAGGATGCAGGGCAAGAGACCCAGTACTTC
TRBV5-1,TRBD1,TRBJ2-4,.,CASSLEGGDRGNIQYF,TGCGCCAGCAGCCTGGAAGGCGGGGACAGGGGTAACATTCAGTACTTC
TRBV4-2,TRBD1,TRBJ1-1,.,CASSQVLGQGGSGTEAFF,TGTGCCAGCAGCCAAGTCTTGGGACAGGGGGGTTCTGGGACTGAAGCTTTCTTT
TRBV3-1,TRBD2,TRBJ2-3,.,CASSQDKLAGVGDTQYF,TGTGCCAGCAGCCAAGATAAACTAGCGGGGGTTGGAGATACGCAGTATTTT
TRBV11-2,TRBD2,TRBJ2-1,.,CASSALLAGNIGSYNEQFF,TGTGCCAGCAGCGCACTTCTAGCGGGAAATATAGGCTCCTACAATGAGCAGTTCTTC
TRBV10-1,TRBD1,TRBJ2-7,few,CASSEGQGFLNNEQYF,TGCGCCAGCAGTGAGGGACAGGGCTTTCTCAACAACGAGCAGTACTTC
TRBV20-1,TRBD2,TRBJ2-3,.,CSARSPGLAGGDTQYF,TGCAGTGCTAGATCCCCGGGACTAGCGGGTGGAGATACGCAGTATTTT
TRBV5-1,.,TRBJ2-1,many,CASSLDRVLGSYNEQFF,TGCGCCAGCAGCTTGGATAGGGTCTTGGGCTCCTACAATGAGCAGTTCTTC